The 3 T cell receptor beta chains below all came from one sample that was sequenced in a study of PD-L1 blockade in urothelial cancer. The sample's time point: peripheral blood 6 weeks after treatment start. Sequenced by immunoSEQ multiplex PCR; TCRdb stores in-frame clones only, minus some. The sample contains about 120,000 clones, about 89% of which appear only once. The sequenced sample was PBMCs, obtained around atezolizumab (anti-PD-L1) treatment. The receptors come from a man aged 55-75 years with urothelial cancer.

The table lists this clone with a count of one. CDR3 nucleotides: TGTGCCAGCAGCCCTAGGACAGGGGGGCTTCAGCCCCAGCATTTT. This gives the protein CASSPRTGGLQPQHF. This chain connects TRBV28 to TRBJ1-5; TRBD1 aligns across 10 bases. Germline CDR1 is MDHEN and CDR2 is SYDVKM. The CDR3 is made up of 15 amino acids. The trim removed 6 bases at V and 6 bases at J, leaving 8 bases unmatched.

This chain links TRBV5-6 with TRBJ2-1; 9 nucleotides align to TRBD1. CDR3 length: 19 amino acids. Germline CDR1 reads SGHDT; CDR2 reads YYEEEE. With 4 bases clipped from V and 0 bases from J, the junction kept 14 bases outside the gene matches. CDR3 nucleotides: TGTGCCAGCAGCCCAAGCGGGACAGGGCTCCAGAGCTCCTACAATGAGCAGTTCTTC. Translation gives CASSPSGTGLQSSYNEQFF.

Notes on this clone: At the DNA level, this CDR3 is encoded by other sequences in the same sample as well. DNA for the CDR3: TGCAGCGTGGGACAGGGTAACTATGGCTACACCTTC. It yields the protein CSVGQGNYGYTF. The J gene is TRBJ1-2, the V gene TRBV29-1; 9 nucleotides line up with TRBD1. The V and J ends lost 6 bases and 1 base, in that order; junction bases with no gene match: 0. The germline V gene encodes CDR1 SQVTM and CDR2 ANQGSEA. CDR3 length: 12 amino acids. Full variable domain (outside the CDR3, taken from reference TRBV29-1 and TRBJ1-2): SAVISQKPSRDICQRGTSLTIQCQVDSQVTMMFWYRQQPGQSLTLIATANQGSEATYESGFVIDKFPISRPNLTFSTLTVSNMSPEDSSIYLCSVGQGNYGYTFGSGTRLTVV.